This T cell receptor beta chain was sequenced in a study of cytomegalovirus exposure and HLA in healthy donors. This CDR3 contains 13 residues. Trimming took 1 base from V and 4 from J, leaving 5 bases between them. CDR1 SGHNT and CDR2 YYREEE come from the germline V gene (reference sequence). PCR employed 60 Vbeta and 13 Jbeta primers. Measured with immunoSEQ multiplex PCR; TCRdb has only the in-frame clones, and not every one. The data contain about 170,000 clones, about 80% of them singletons. Study-wide findings and caveats: Highly shared sequence variants in one cluster were likely a sequencing artifact. Previous analysis showed most TCR beta V segments were productive about 90% or about 30% of the time. TCR beta V- and J-gene trimming, according to a later analysis, was linked to a missense DCLRE1C variant.

This clone was observed a handful of times. Its antigen is unknown. The chain employs TRBV5-4 and TRBJ1-4; D gene ambiguous. This TCR came from a man aged 30 to 45 in good health and CMV-seropositive. Sequencing was carried out using PBMCs. CDR3 sequence: CASSLIYNEKLFF. DNA of the CDR3: TGTGCCAGCAGCTTGATTTATAATGAAAAACTGTTTTTT.